This T cell receptor (beta chain) was observed in a study of cytomegalovirus exposure and HLA in healthy donors. At the level of the study: Of some 410 genotyped donors, around 80% grouped in the Caucasian-associated ancestry cluster. Study outcomes and limitations: In a later analysis, donors in an Asian-associated ancestry cluster reportedly had fewer N-insertions in productive TCRs than the cohort mean. For TCR beta chains, V- and J-gene trimming was later linked to a missense DCLRE1C variant.

This clone turned up a few times. As yet, its antigen is unknown. The PCR was carried out with 60 Vbeta primers and 13 Jbeta primers. The authors' processing: There were some 87 million unique TCR beta chains by a later count, and some 12 million of them were shared. Profiling relied on immunoSEQ multiplex PCR, and the TCRdb table lists in-frame clones only, not all of them. That table supplies the V and J calls and clone size; D and trimming were determined from the DNA. The repertoire holds 150,000 to 200,000 clones, roughly 83% seen once, with 2% to 2.5% in the top ten. The ends were cut back, 0 bases at V and 12 bases at J, with 12 bases in the middle. Germline CDR1 and CDR2: MNHEY and SVGAGI. The CDR3 length is 14 residues.

The chain employs TRBV6-5 and TRBJ1-6; a possible D gene is TRBD1 (5 bases). This clonotype was obtained from a woman aged 50 to 60 in good health and CMV-seronegative. The sample taken for sequencing was PBMCs. The CDR3: CASSYSHGQRPLHF. DNA of the CDR3: TGTGCCAGCAGTTACTCGCACGGACAAAGACCCCTCCACTTT.